Sequencing of this T cell receptor beta chain was carried out in a study of early stage breast cancer tumors. Overall study context: ER+/PR+/HER2- status applied to about 75% of the 16 invasive breast tumors.

V lost 7 bases, J lost 5 bases, and 9 bases stayed unmatched. CDR3 length equals 14 residues. Per germline, CDR1 SGHNT and CDR2 YYREEE (reference sequence). TCRdb keeps only in-frame clones here, not all; method: immunoSEQ multiplex PCR. The table records roughly 30,000 clones, over 70% of them present only once. The clonotype was recovered from a person aged 25 to 39 with breast cancer. Sequencing used breast tumor tissue. V is TRBV5-4 and J is TRBJ2-7; 10 nucleotides line up with TRBD2. The CDR3 DNA is TGTGCCAGCTCTAGCGGGAGAATAATCGACGAGCAGTACTTC. Amino acids: CASSSGRIIDEQYF. Full variable domain (outside the CDR3, taken from reference TRBV5-4 and TRBJ2-7): ETGVTQSPTHLIKTRGQQVTLRCSSQSGHNTVSWYQQALGQGPQFIFQYYREEENGRGNFPPRFSGLQFPNYSSELNVNALELDDSALYLCASSSGRIIDEQYFGPGTRLTVT.